Below, 3 T cell receptor beta chains from the same sample are listed, as sequenced in a study of blood T cell repertoires in COVID-19. Using immunoSEQ multiplex PCR, the repertoire was profiled, and TCRdb retains in-frame clones only, with some absent. Of roughly 250,000 clones listed, approximately 92% are singletons. The source material was peripheral blood. The receptors shown here come from a person aged 18 to 30 with COVID-19, enrolled during active disease.

This rearrangement joins TRBV5-1 to TRBJ2-1, with 8 bases identical to TRBD1. The germline CDR1 and CDR2 sequences are SGHRS and YFSETQ. The CDR3 has 15 residues. With 4 bases clipped from V and 7 bases from J, the junction kept 10 bases outside the gene matches. The CDR3 region is CASSTGQGVTNEQFF. The CDR3 DNA reads TGCGCCAGCAGCACCGGACAGGGCGTTACAAATGAGCAGTTCTTC.

The chain has TRBV27 and TRBJ2-1; 8 nucleotides agree with TRBD2. J lost 2 bases, V lost 7 bases, and 10 bases had no gene match. The CDR3 extends over 16 amino acids. CDR1 MNHEY and CDR2 SMNVEV come from the germline V gene (reference sequence). CDR3 in amino acids: CASTNGGGLAYNEQFF. The DNA of the CDR3 is TGTGCCAGCACCAACGGCGGGGGACTAGCCTACAATGAGCAGTTCTTC.

CDR3 nucleotide sequence: TGTGCCAGCAGCGAGAGGGGGATCGAAGAGCAGTACTTC. Its protein is CASSERGIEEQYF. The rearrangement uses TRBV7-9 and TRBJ2-7; D is possibly TRBD1 (6 bases). V was cut by 5 bases and J by 7 bases, with 15 bases left in between. The germline V gene encodes CDR1 SEHNR and CDR2 FQNEAQ (reference sequence). The CDR3 spans 13 residues. Full variable domain (rest looked up from reference TRBV7-9 and TRBJ2-7): DTGVSQNPRHKITKRGQNVTFRCDPISEHNRLYWYRQTLGQGPEFLTYFQNEAQLEKSRLLSDRFSAERPKGSFSTLEIQRTEQGDSAMYLCASSERGIEEQYFGPGTRLTVT.